The rows below give T cell receptor beta chains drawn from one sample of a study of regulatory T cells in long-lasting Graves disease. Each CDR3 protein gets one entry after TCRdb re-called the multiplex PCR reads with MiXCR. The repertoire holds about 420,000 distinct CDR3 sequences, with 16% as singletons. This sample was also put to use in a study of T cells in Graves' hyperthyroidism and ophthalmopathy.

This sample comprised peripheral blood mononuclear cells (PBMCs), obtained at new diagnosis, from a patient treated with antithyroid drugs. The receptors come from a woman aged 18-29 years with Graves disease. Both conserved end residues are part of each CDR3. A D gene is named only where the DNA matches it firmly. Clone size appears in some rows only: once, few, many, or a class for an expanded clone.

many 18 TRBJ1-5 TRBV12-3/TRBV12-4 TRBD1 CASRGQGADFYSNQPQHF TGTGCCAGCAGGGGACAGGGGGCCGACTTCTATAGCAATCAGCCCCAGCATTTT
- 10 TRBJ2-4 TRBV11-3 - CASSNPLLYF TGTGCCAGCAGCAATCCCCTTCTGTACTTC
- 15 TRBJ1-5 TRBV18 - CASSVSSGGNQPQHF TGTGCCAGCTCAGTGAGCTCGGGGGGCAATCAGCCCCAGCATTTT
- 11 TRBJ2-3 TRBV29-1 - CSGSLRDTQYF TGCAGCGGCAGCTTGAGGGATACGCAGTATTTT
many 17 TRBJ2-6 TRBV12-3/TRBV12-4 TRBD1 CASRINRGRTGANVLTF TGTGCCAGCAGAATTAACAGGGGGAGGACTGGGGCCAACGTCCTGACTTTC
- 15 TRBJ2-7 TRBV7-9 TRBD1 CASSSPDRGAYEQYF TGTGCCAGCAGCTCCCCGGACAGGGGGGCCTACGAGCAGTACTTC
- 13 TRBJ2-7 TRBV28 - CASSPSPAYEQYF TGTGCCAGCAGCCCGTCACCTGCCTACGAGCAGTACTTC
many 13 TRBJ2-7 TRBV15 TRBD1 CATSRDRGHEQYF TGTGCCACCAGCAGGGACAGGGGGCACGAGCAGTACTTC
- 15 TRBJ2-7 TRBV11-2 TRBD1 CASSLWQGVSYEQYF TGTGCCAGCAGCTTATGGCAGGGGGTATCCTACGAGCAGTACTTC
few 14 TRBJ1-6 TRBV18 TRBD1 CASSSGQGVSPLHF TGTGCCAGCTCGTCAGGACAGGGCGTTTCACCCCTCCACTTT
few 14 TRBJ2-1 TRBV20-1 TRBD2 CSASSGMSYNEQFF TGCAGTGCTTCTAGCGGGATGTCCTACAATGAGCAGTTCTTC
- 16 TRBJ1-2 TRBV28 - CASSQEARAPWYGYTF TGCGCCAGCAGCCAAGAGGCCAGGGCCCCTTGGTATGGCTACACCTTC
many 14 TRBJ1-6 TRBV20-1 - CSAKVRGTRSPLHF TGCAGTGCTAAGGTCCGGGGGACGAGATCACCCCTCCACTTT
many 19 TRBJ2-3 TRBV28 TRBD2 CASSSNLAGVGRTTDTQYF TGTGCCAGCAGCTCCAACCTAGCGGGAGTGGGGAGGACCACAGATACGCAGTATTTT
- 14 TRBJ1-4 TRBV30 - CAWSYGWINEKLFF TGTGCCTGGAGTTATGGCTGGATTAATGAAAAACTGTTTTTT
few 15 TRBJ2-1 TRBV4-1 TRBD1 CASSQEGQAYNEQFF TGCGCCAGCAGCCAAGAGGGACAGGCGTACAATGAGCAGTTCTTC
many 16 TRBJ2-5 TRBV7-8 TRBD2 CASSLVLAGGKETQYF TGTGCCAGCAGCTTAGTACTAGCGGGAGGGAAAGAGACCCAGTACTTC
few 19 TRBJ2-5 TRBV20-1 TRBD2 CSARDRGLAGEQKGETQYF TGCAGTGCTAGAGATCGAGGACTAGCGGGAGAACAGAAGGGCGAGACCCAGTACTTC
many 17 TRBJ2-7 TRBV28 - CASSSPRGAVSSYEQYF TGTGCCAGCAGTTCCCCCCGGGGGGCGGTGAGCTCCTACGAGCAGTACTTC
many 13 TRBJ1-1 TRBV14 - CASSQKTNTEAFF TGTGCCAGCAGCCAAAAAACGAACACTGAAGCTTTCTTT
- 13 TRBJ1-5 TRBV20-1 TRBD1 CSANGQGSQPQHF TGCAGTGCTAACGGACAGGGAAGTCAGCCCCAGCATTTT
few 12 TRBJ2-1 TRBV29-1 - CSVEGGYNEQFF TGCAGCGTTGAAGGGGGGTACAATGAGCAGTTCTTC